This TCR beta chain came from a study of T cells after yellow fever vaccination. TCRdb passed the 5' RACE reads through MiXCR, listing each CDR3 protein once. The table has 120,000 or so distinct CDR3 sequences, around 9.8% seen once. Sequenced material: CD8+ T cells sorted from PBMCs, taken on the day of the yellow fever booster vaccination. This sequence originates from a man younger than 30 who received the YFV17D yellow fever vaccine.

As DNA, the CDR3 is TGTGCCAGCAGCCAGGAGAACACTGAAGCTTTCTTT. This sequence encodes CASSQENTEAFF. The V call is TRBV7-9, the J call TRBJ1-1; no firm D call. Trimming removed 5 bases at V and 1 base at J, with 5 bases between. Germline assignment: CDR1 SEHNR and CDR2 FQNEAQ (reference sequence). This CDR3 spans 12 amino acids.